This record concerns one T cell receptor beta chain sequence. CDR1 is MNHEY and CDR2 is SMNVEV in the germline V gene (reference sequence). CDR3 size: 14 residues. V trimming: 6 bases; J trimming: 8 bases; junction bases outside the gene matches: 7. Here immunoSEQ multiplex PCR was the method, and the copy in TCRdb shows in-frame clones only, minus some. The top ten hold approximately 1.2% of the sample, which has some 150,000 clones, approximately 88% seen once. This sample was taken from a study of blood T cell repertoires in COVID-19. The specimen was PBMCs or T cells enriched from blood (not recorded which). The chain recombines TRBV27 with TRBJ2-4; TRBD2 aligns across 10 bases. This sequence originates from a woman in her 30s with acute COVID-19. The CDR3 DNA reads TGTGCCAGCAGCTCACCCGGGACTAGCGACATTCAGTACTTC. This translates into CASSSPGTSDIQYF.